The rows below give T cell receptor beta chains drawn from one sample of a study of STAT5B mutations in CD4+ large granular lymphocyte leukemia. Some clones are missing from TCRdb's copy, which holds only in-frame ones; the method was immunoSEQ multiplex PCR. The table lists about 40,000 clones, roughly 76% of them singletons. The specimen sequenced was CD4+ T cells from blood buffy coats. These receptors were collected from a human donor in good health. Each CDR3 is given with its conserved first and last residue. A D gene is named only where the DNA matches it firmly.

j_call v_call d_call cdr3_aa
TRBJ2-5 TRBV5-1 TRBD1 CASTTGTGGRETQYF
TRBJ1-5 TRBV6-5 NA CASNPGARQPQHF
TRBJ2-5 TRBV5-1 TRBD2 CASSLGPTSLRETQYF
TRBJ2-5 TRBV18 NA CASSPQNGQETQYF
TRBJ1-5 TRBV6-6 TRBD1 CASSYSTGRNQPQHF
TRBJ2-7 TRBV11-3 NA CASSSQEYEQYF
TRBJ2-3 TRBV19 NA CASSPRGTSTDTQYF
TRBJ2-1 TRBV10-3 NA CAISEALGARAEQFF
TRBJ1-3 TRBV4-3 NA CASSQDPGAGNTIYF
TRBJ2-3 TRBV5-6 TRBD2 CASSHAGVDTQYF
TRBJ2-5 TRBV5-3 TRBD2 CARSFGTRGETQYF
TRBJ2-2 TRBV6-5 NA CASSYSGYTGELFF
TRBJ1-4 TRBV6-1 TRBD1 CASSGQGNEKLFF
TRBJ2-3 TRBV20-1 NA CSARESTQYF
TRBJ1-2 TRBV27 NA CASRGNYGYTF
TRBJ2-3 TRBV11-2 TRBD2 CASSLSLAGGSDTQYF
TRBJ2-3 TRBV4-1 NA CASSQGPLRGSDTQYF
TRBJ2-7 TRBV6-6 TRBD2 CASSYSAGGPDEQYF
TRBJ1-4 TRBV7-9 TRBD1 CASSLGDRTNEKLFF
TRBJ2-7 TRBV14 TRBD2 CASSQGRWEGLYEQYF
TRBJ2-3 TRBV19 TRBD1 CASSNRGQDTQYF
TRBJ1-1 TRBV30 NA CAWRGRGRTEAFF
TRBJ2-2 TRBV29-1 TRBD2 CSVSDRSPGLAGGPGTGELFF
TRBJ2-7 TRBV6-1 TRBD2 CASGAGGGYEQYF
TRBJ1-1 TRBV6-5 NA CASSEGLKNTEAFF
TRBJ2-6 TRBV5-4 NA CASSLGGPLTSGANVLTF